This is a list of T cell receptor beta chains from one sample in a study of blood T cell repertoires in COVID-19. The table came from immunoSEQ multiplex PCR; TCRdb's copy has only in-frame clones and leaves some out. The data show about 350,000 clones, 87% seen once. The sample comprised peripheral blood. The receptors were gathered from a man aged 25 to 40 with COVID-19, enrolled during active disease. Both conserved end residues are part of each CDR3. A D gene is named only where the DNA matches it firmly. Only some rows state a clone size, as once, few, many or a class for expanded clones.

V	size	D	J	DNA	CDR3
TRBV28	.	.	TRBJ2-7	TGTGCCAGCAGGCCCCGAGCGTACGAGCAGTACTTC	CASRPRAYEQYF
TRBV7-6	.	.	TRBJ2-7	TGTGCCAGCAGCTTAGGACAGTTCAATTCCTACGAGCAGTACTTC	CASSLGQFNSYEQYF
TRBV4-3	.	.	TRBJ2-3	TGCGCCAGCAGCCAAGATATAGGGGTGGGCCTTTGGGATACGCAGTATTTT	CASSQDIGVGLWDTQYF
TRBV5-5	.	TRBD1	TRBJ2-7	TGTGCCAGCAGCATTGACAGGGGGCTGGCCTACGAGCAGTACTTC	CASSIDRGLAYEQYF
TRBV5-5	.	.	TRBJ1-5	TGTGCCAGCAGCTTGATCAAGGTCAGGGACACTTATAGCAATCAGCCCCAGCATTTT	CASSLIKVRDTYSNQPQHF
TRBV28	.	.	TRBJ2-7	TGTGCCAGCAGTTTACAGGGCGACGAGCAGTACTTC	CASSLQGDEQYF
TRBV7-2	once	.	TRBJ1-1	TGTGCCAGCAGCTTAGGTTTTCGACAGTTGAACACTGAAGCTTTCTTT	CASSLGFRQLNTEAFF
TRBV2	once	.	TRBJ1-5	TGTGCCAGCAGTGAAGCGCAGGCCGGTCAGCCCCAGCATTTT	CASSEAQAGQPQHF
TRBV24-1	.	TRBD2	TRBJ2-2	TGTGCCACCAGTGAAACCGGGACTAGTACCACCGGGGAGCTGTTTTTT	CATSETGTSTTGELFF
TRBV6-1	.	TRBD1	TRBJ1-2	TGTGCCAGCAGTGAAGCGCGAGGGACAGGGGGCAACTATGGCTACACCTTC	CASSEARGTGGNYGYTF
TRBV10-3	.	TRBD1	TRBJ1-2	TGTGCCACCCAGGGCACCGGGACAGGGGCCTATGGCTACACCTTC	CATQGTGTGAYGYTF
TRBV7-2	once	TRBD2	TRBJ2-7	TGTGCCAGCAGTTTGCCGCTAGCGGGAGTGGGCGACGAGCAGTACTTC	CASSLPLAGVGDEQYF
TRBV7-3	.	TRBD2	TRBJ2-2	TGTGCCAGCAGCTTATATCCGGGTAGCGGGGGACAGAACACCGGGGAGCTGTTTTTT	CASSLYPGSGGQNTGELFF
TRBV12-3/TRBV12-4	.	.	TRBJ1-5	TGTGCCAGCAGTCGACAGGTGCAGGGGCCCCAGCATTTT	CASSRQVQGPQHF
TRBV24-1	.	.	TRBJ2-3	TGTGCCACCGAGGGACACACAGATACGCAGTATTTT	CATEGHTDTQYF
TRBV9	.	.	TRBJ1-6	TGTGCCAGCAGCGTAGTGGCAGAAAATTCACCCCTCCACTTT	CASSVVAENSPLHF
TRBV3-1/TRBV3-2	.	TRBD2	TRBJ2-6	TGTGCCAGCAGCCAAGACGGGCTAGCGGGAGTCTCTGGGGCCAACGTCCTGACTTTC	CASSQDGLAGVSGANVLTF
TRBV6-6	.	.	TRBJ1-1	TGTGCCAGCAGGATCAGGGGAACAGACACTGAAGCTTTCTTT	CASRIRGTDTEAFF
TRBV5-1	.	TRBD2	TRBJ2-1	TGCGCCAGCAGCCCGGGGGGGGCCCCTAATGAGCAGTTCTTC	CASSPGGAPNEQFF
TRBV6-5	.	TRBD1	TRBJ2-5	TGTGCCACTGACAGGGGGCCGACTGAAGAGACCCAGTACTTC	CATDRGPTEETQYF
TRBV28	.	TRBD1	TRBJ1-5	TGTGCCAGCAGTTTAACAGGGGTTAGCAATCAGCCCCAGCATTTT	CASSLTGVSNQPQHF
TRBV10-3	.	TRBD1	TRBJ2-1	TGTGCCATCAGTGGCGGACAGGGCCGGGTCAATGAGCAGTTCTTC	CAISGGQGRVNEQFF
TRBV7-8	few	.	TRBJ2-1	TGTGCCAGCAGCTCCCTGGCAGGGATCTTCTACAATGAGCAGTTCTTC	CASSSLAGIFYNEQFF
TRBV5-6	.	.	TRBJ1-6	TGTGCCAGCAGCGGTCAGGGATTGCGTTCACCCCTCCACTTT	CASSGQGLRSPLHF
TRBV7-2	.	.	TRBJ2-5	TGTGCCAGCAGCTACCAGAGGCCAGAGACCCAGTACTTC	CASSYQRPETQYF
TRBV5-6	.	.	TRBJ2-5	TGTGCCAGCAGCAATGTTGGGGGGAAAGAGACCCAGTACTTC	CASSNVGGKETQYF
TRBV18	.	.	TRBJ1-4	TGTGCCAGCTCACCCTTGTCTGACGGGTCTGAAAAACTGTTTTTT	CASSPLSDGSEKLFF
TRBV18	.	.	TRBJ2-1	TGTGCCAGCTCAAGATTGGGGCAGGGGAATCATGAGCAGTTCTTC	CASSRLGQGNHEQFF
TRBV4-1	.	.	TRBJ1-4	TGCGCCAGCAGCCAAGAGGGAGACAGGCGAAATGAAAAACTGTTTTTT	CASSQEGDRRNEKLFF
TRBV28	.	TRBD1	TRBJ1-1	TGTGCCAGCAGTTTAGACAGGGGGAACACTGAAGCTTTCTTT	CASSLDRGNTEAFF
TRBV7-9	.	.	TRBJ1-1	TGTGCCAGCAGCTTAGAACGGGACAAGGCGGGTGGAAGGACTGAAGCTTTCTTT	CASSLERDKAGGRTEAFF
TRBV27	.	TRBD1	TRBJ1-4	TGTGCCAGCAGTCCGCGACAGGGAACTAATGAAAAACTGTTTTTT	CASSPRQGTNEKLFF
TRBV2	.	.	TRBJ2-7	TGTGCCAGCAGGGGAAGCGGCTACGAGCAGTACTTC	CASRGSGYEQYF
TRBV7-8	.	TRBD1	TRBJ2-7	TGTGCCAGCAAAACTCCGGGACAGGGCGATCACGAGCAGTACTTC	CASKTPGQGDHEQYF
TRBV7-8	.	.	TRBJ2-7	TGTGCCAGCAGCCTTACTAAGTACGAGCAGTACTTC	CASSLTKYEQYF
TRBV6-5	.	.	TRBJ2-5	TGTGCCAGCTCGGGATCAGAAGAGACCCAGTACTTC	CASSGSEETQYF
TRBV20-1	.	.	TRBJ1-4	TGCAGTGCTAGTGTTATTAATGAAAAACTGTTTTTT	CSASVINEKLFF
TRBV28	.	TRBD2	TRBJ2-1	TGTGCCAGCAGTATCCCGGGACTAGCGGGAGAGGGCCATGAGCAGTTCTTC	CASSIPGLAGEGHEQFF
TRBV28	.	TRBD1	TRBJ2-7	TGTGCCAGCAGTTCCCGGACAGGGCGGTACGAGCAGTACTTC	CASSSRTGRYEQYF
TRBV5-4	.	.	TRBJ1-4	TGTGCCAGCAGCTTAAAGTCGGCTAATGAAAAACTGTTTTTT	CASSLKSANEKLFF
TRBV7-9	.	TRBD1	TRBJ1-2	TGTGCCAGCAGCTTAGCCTTGGGGACAGGGGCTAACTATGGCTACACCTTC	CASSLALGTGANYGYTF
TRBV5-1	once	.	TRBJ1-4	TGCGCCAGCAGCTTGAACGACAGAAAGACTAATGAAAAACTGTTTTTT	CASSLNDRKTNEKLFF
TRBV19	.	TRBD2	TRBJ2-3	TGTGCCAGTAAGGAGCGGGGGGGCCGTGATACGCAGTATTTT	CASKERGGRDTQYF
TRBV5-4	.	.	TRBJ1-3	TGTGCCAGCAGCTTGGACCCGGTAGCTGGAAACACCATATATTTT	CASSLDPVAGNTIYF